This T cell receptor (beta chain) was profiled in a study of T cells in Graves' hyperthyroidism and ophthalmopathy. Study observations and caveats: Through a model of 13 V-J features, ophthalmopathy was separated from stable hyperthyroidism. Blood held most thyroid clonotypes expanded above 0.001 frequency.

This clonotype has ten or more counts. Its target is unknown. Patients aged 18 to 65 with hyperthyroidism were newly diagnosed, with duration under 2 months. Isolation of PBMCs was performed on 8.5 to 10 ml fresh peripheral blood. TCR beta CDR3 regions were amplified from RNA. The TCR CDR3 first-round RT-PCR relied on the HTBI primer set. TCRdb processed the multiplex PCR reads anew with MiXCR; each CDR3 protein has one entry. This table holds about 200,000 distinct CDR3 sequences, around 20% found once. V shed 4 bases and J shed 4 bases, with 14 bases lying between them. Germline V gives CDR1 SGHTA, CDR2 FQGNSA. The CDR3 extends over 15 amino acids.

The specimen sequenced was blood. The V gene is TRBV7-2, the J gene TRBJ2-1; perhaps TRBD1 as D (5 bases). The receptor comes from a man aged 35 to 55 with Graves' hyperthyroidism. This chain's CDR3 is CASSSGHEAYNEQFF. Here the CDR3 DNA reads TGTGCCAGCAGCTCAGGACATGAAGCATACAATGAGCAGTTCTTC.